This T cell receptor beta chain was retrieved from a study of low-dose radiotherapy and immunotherapy resistance in tumors. About the research overall: Cohort 1 got 0.5 Gy per fraction every 2 weeks, 6.5 Gy in total. The regimen for patients comprised intravenous nivolumab 240 mg every two weeks plus intravenous ipilimumab 1 mg/kg every six weeks. Cyclophosphamide went in intravenously at 200 mg/m2 every two weeks, one day before radiation and immunotherapy.

CDR1 is MNHEY and CDR2 is SVGEGT in the germline V gene. The CDR3 spans 15 residues. V was clipped by 9 bases and J by 5 bases; unmatched bases: 13. This clonotype appeared many times. With TRAV- and TRBV-specific primers, first-strand cDNA was made, covering the alpha and beta chains. TCRs were put through around 20 PCR cycles of amplification with Phusion. A constant-region primer and the V-primer adapter served as the primer pair. TCRdb itself ran the reads through MiXCR, one entry per CDR3 protein. Of around 80,000 distinct CDR3 sequences in the sample, around a sixth were seen once. The time point is: after trial treatment. Treatment: LDRT plus nivolumab, ipilimumab, low-dose cyclophosphamide and aspirin (RACIN trial). Administered to the donors were nivolumab, ipilimumab, aspirin, low-dose cyclophosphamide and low-dose radiotherapy.

The V gene is TRBV6-2 or TRBV6-3, the J gene TRBJ2-5, with 9 bases identical to TRBD1. This receptor was taken from a male donor with prostate cancer. The sequences come from PBMCs, collected after low-dose radiotherapy plus immunotherapy. CDR3 region: CASETMTGTGETQYF. CDR3 DNA sequence: TGTGCCAGTGAGACCATGACCGGGACAGGGGAGACCCAGTACTTC.